The 17 T cell receptor beta chains listed next were all sequenced from one sample in a study of CD8 T cells in Susac syndrome. RNA amounts of roughly 0.5 to 1 ug underwent reverse transcription with random hexamers. TCRdb re-called the immunoSEQ multiplex PCR reads with MiXCR, one entry per CDR3 protein. The sample gives 170,000 or so distinct CDR3 sequences, about 93% of which show up once; approximately 0.094% is in the top ten. Sequenced material: CD4+ T cells from PBMCs. These receptors all come from a human donor with multiple sclerosis.

The J gene is TRBJ2-6, the V gene TRBV5-1; no reliable D call. In germline, CDR1 is SGHRS, CDR2 YFSETQ. CDR3 length: 15 amino acids. Between the trimmed V and J ends, which lost 0 bases and 1 base, there was a span of 5 bases. The CDR3 DNA reads as TGCGCCAGCAGCTTGGAGGCTTCTGGGGCCAACGTCCTGACTTTC. Protein sequence: CASSLEASGANVLTF.

The chain recombines TRBV7-4 with TRBJ2-5; 10 nucleotides line up with TRBD2. The CDR3 extends over 19 amino acids. Germline V lookup: CDR1 SGHVT, CDR2 SQSDAQ. J lost 2 bases, V lost 5 bases, and 17 bases had no gene match. CDR3 nucleotides: TGTGCCAGCAGCCCCCGCTGGGCTAGCGGGAGAAGGGTACAAGAGACCCAGTACTTC. Translated, it gives CASSPRWASGRRVQETQYF.

The chain employs TRBV28 and TRBJ1-2; possible D gene TRBD1, 6 bases. The length of the CDR3 is 15 residues. V was shortened by 2 bases and J by 8 bases, with 18 bases between the two germline ends. CDR1 is MDHEN, CDR2 SYDVKM, per germline. The CDR3 region is CASSLLPAGAGGYTF. DNA for the CDR3: TGTGCCAGCAGTTTACTCCCCGCGGGGGCTGGGGGCTACACCTTC.

The chain has TRBV6-1 and TRBJ1-6; D is uncertain. This CDR3 is built from 17 residues. Germline V gives CDR1 MNHNS, CDR2 SASEGT. V dropped 7 bases and J dropped 0 bases, with 16 bases sitting between them. CDR3 sequence: CASTRAVSSSYNSPLHF. DNA of the CDR3: TGTGCCAGCACACGGGCCGTCTCTAGCTCCTATAATTCACCCCTCCACTTT.

The chain combines TRBV20-1 with TRBJ1-2; no clear D. V lost 6 bases and J lost 5, with 16 bases in between. This CDR3 is built from 13 residues. The germline CDR1 and CDR2 sequences are DFQATT and SNEGSKA (reference sequence). The CDR3 region has the DNA TGCAGTGCGTATGACCCCCTCCTTTATGGCTACACCTTC. As protein: CSAYDPLLYGYTF.

V usage is TRBV20-1 and J usage is TRBJ1-1; perhaps TRBD1 as D (5 bases). V was trimmed by 3 bases and J by 1 base, leaving 12 bases between them. CDR1 is DFQATT and CDR2 is SNEGSKA in the germline V gene (reference sequence). The CDR3 runs to 14 residues. The CDR3 nucleotides are TGCAGTGCTAGGTCCGGGGCCGAGAACACTGAAGCTTTCTTT. It translates to CSARSGAENTEAFF.

This clonotype was seen more than once but under ten times. The chain is built from TRBV11-2 and TRBJ2-1, with D perhaps matching TRBD2 (5 bases). The CDR3 totals 12 residues. Germline values: CDR1 SGHAT, CDR2 FQNNGV. Deletions cut 5 bases from V and 7 bases from J, with 9 bases between. Here the CDR3 DNA reads TGTGCCAGCAGCATCACGGGAAATGAGCAGTTCTTC. Protein: CASSITGNEQFF.

This sequence joins TRBV29-1 and TRBJ2-3; TRBD2 matches 14 bases. From germline, CDR1 is SQVTM and CDR2 ANQGSEA. The V gene end was trimmed by 4 bases and the J gene end by 4 bases; junction bases not matched to a gene: 1. This CDR3 is 14 amino acids long. The CDR3 reads CSVGLAGGSDTQYF. CDR3 bases: TGCAGCGTTGGACTAGCGGGGGGGTCAGATACGCAGTATTTT.

The V call is TRBV5-1, the J call TRBJ2-1; a possible D gene is TRBD1 (5 bases). The germline CDR1 and CDR2 sequences are SGHRS and YFSETQ. There are 16 residues in the CDR3. The V end lost 2 bases, the J end lost 4 bases, and 16 bases lay between the germline ends. The CDR3: CASSLYISGYYNEQFF. CDR3 sequence (DNA): TGCGCCAGCAGCTTATATATCTCAGGGTATTACAATGAGCAGTTCTTC.

This chain connects TRBV5-1 to TRBJ2-5; 10 bases map to TRBD2. The CDR3 length is 16 residues. CDR1 and CDR2 from the germline V gene are SGHRS and YFSETQ. V dropped 1 base and J dropped 4; count of bases not matched to a gene: 7. The CDR3 loop is CASSLFQAGGPETQYF. CDR3 sequence (DNA): TGCGCCAGCAGCTTGTTTCAAGCGGGAGGGCCAGAGACCCAGTACTTC.

This clonotype was seen a single time. The chain carries TRBV27 and TRBJ2-7; 8 bases fit TRBD1. The CDR3 runs to 15 residues. With 5 bases clipped from V and 4 bases from J, the junction kept 10 bases outside the gene matches. Looked up from germline, CDR1 is MNHEY and CDR2 is SMNVEV (reference sequence). The CDR3 coding sequence is TGTGCCAGCAGTCCTACCCAGGGGGCCGGGTACGAGCAGTACTTC. Protein product: CASSPTQGAGYEQYF.

This clonotype occurred once. This chain's CDR3 is CAISEPAGSREDGYTF. For the CDR3, the DNA is TGTGCCATCAGTGAGCCTGCAGGGAGTCGAGAGGATGGCTACACCTTC. This chain joins TRBV10-3 and TRBJ1-2; possible D gene TRBD1, 5 bases. V shed 2 bases and J shed 6 bases, with 19 bases lying between them. There are 16 residues in the CDR3. Germline lookup yields CDR1 ENHRY and CDR2 SYGVKD.

This chain joins TRBV4-3 and TRBJ2-7; 8 nucleotides line up with TRBD2. The CDR3 has 16 residues. V shed 1 base and J 0 bases; nucleotides not matched to a gene: 5. Germline V gene lookup returns CDR1 LGHNA and CDR2 YSLEER. CDR3 bases: TGCGCCAGCAGCCAAGTTGCTAGCGGGTACTCCTACGAGCAGTACTTC. As protein: CASSQVASGYSYEQYF.

V usage is TRBV14 and J usage is TRBJ1-1, with D unclear. This CDR3 contains 17 residues. Germline CDR1 is SGHDN and CDR2 is FVKESK. Deletions cut 0 bases from V and 0 bases from J, with 14 bases between. The CDR3 coding sequence is TGTGCCAGCAGCCAAGATCTTCTCCGACAAATGAACACTGAAGCTTTCTTT. Translating gives CASSQDLLRQMNTEAFF.

This sequence joins TRBV7-2 and TRBJ1-1, with unresolved D. The V gene lost 5 bases and the J gene lost 7 bases, with 11 bases spanning the gap. This CDR3 has 12 residues. Germline-derived CDR1 and CDR2 are SGHTA and FQGNSA. The CDR3 sequence: CASSTYVGEAFF. The CDR3, as DNA: TGTGCCAGCAGCACCTACGTGGGTGAAGCTTTCTTT.

The chain uses TRBV11-2 and TRBJ2-7; 7 bases map to TRBD2. This CDR3 has 14 residues. With 5 bases clipped from V and 2 bases from J, the junction kept 6 bases outside the gene matches. The germline gives CDR1 SGHAT, CDR2 FQNNGV. The CDR3 is CASSPYREAYEQYF. CDR3 DNA sequence: TGTGCCAGCAGCCCCTACCGGGAGGCCTACGAGCAGTACTTC.

The chain carries TRBV7-2 and TRBJ2-3; D is unclear. The CDR3 covers 13 residues. Per germline, CDR1 SGHTA and CDR2 FQGNSA. V was trimmed by 5 bases and J by 5 bases, leaving 11 bases between them. The CDR3 region has the DNA TGTGCCAGCAGCCCTTCCGGGCGAGATACGCAGTATTTT. This encodes CASSPSGRDTQYF.